This T cell receptor (beta chain) was obtained from a study of blood T cell repertoires in COVID-19. Study processing details: The assay estimated nucleated cells by amplifying reference gene primers. Sequenced by immunoSEQ multiplex PCR; TCRdb stores in-frame clones only, minus some. V, J and clone size are those of that table, while D and trimming were read from the DNA. Seen here are 80,000 or so clones, roughly four fifths observed once, and the top ten hold approximately 33%. The CDR3 sequence is 16 residues long. V gave up 1 base and J gave up 5 bases; unmatched junction bases: 6. Germline V gives CDR1 MGHRA, CDR2 YSYEKL.

The chain combines TRBV4-1 with TRBJ2-3, with TRBD2 matching 10 bases. The sequence was obtained from a woman aged 70-85 years with acute or convalescent COVID-19. The sample consisted of peripheral blood. CDR3 sequence reads: CASSQVLAGEGDTQYF. CDR3 nucleotide sequence: TGCGCCAGCAGCCAAGTGCTAGCGGGAGAGGGAGATACGCAGTATTTT.